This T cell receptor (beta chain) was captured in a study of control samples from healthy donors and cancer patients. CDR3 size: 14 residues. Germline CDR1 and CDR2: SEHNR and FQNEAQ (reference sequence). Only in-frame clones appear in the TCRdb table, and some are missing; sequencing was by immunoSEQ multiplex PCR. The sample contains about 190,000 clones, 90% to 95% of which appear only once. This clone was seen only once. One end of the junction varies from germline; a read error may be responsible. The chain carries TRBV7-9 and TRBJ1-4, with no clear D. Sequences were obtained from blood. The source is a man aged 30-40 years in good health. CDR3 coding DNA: TGTACCAGCAGCCTGCTTGCAACTAATGAAAAACTGTTTTTT. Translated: CTSSLLATNEKLFF.